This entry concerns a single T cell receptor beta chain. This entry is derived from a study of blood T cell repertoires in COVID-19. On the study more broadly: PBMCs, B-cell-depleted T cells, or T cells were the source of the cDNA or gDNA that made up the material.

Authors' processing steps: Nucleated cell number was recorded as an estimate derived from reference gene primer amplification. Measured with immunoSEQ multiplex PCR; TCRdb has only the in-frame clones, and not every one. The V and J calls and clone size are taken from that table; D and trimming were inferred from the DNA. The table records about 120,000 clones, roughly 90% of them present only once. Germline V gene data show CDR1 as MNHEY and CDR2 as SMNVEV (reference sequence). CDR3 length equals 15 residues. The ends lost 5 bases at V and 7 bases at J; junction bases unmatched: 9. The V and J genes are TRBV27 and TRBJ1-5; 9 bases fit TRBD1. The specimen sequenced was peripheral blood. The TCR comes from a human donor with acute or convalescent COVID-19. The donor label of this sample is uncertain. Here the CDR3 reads CASSADRGWTQPQHF. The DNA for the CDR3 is TGTGCCAGCAGTGCGGACAGGGGATGGACCCAGCCCCAGCATTTT.